This TCR beta chain is from a study of neurological immune-mediated disorders. This clonotype was counted ten times or more. The antigen remains unidentified. General study results and limits: None of the CDR3 amino acid sequences of expanded clones recurred across subjects, suggesting private repertoires in all groups.

From germline, CDR1 is MDHEN and CDR2 SYDVKM. V shed 6 bases, J shed 1 base, and the junction held 10 bases outside the gene matches. The CDR3 is 16 residues long. 5'RACE with 10-nucleotide random UMIs generated the cDNA. One entry per CDR3 protein, called by TCRdb with MiXCR from the 5' RACE reads. The table has 77,000 or so distinct CDR3 sequences, approximately 10% seen once; the top ten hold approximately 1.5%. Material for sequencing was PBMCs. This rearrangement joins TRBV28 to TRBJ2-7; 9 bases line up with TRBD1. This clonotype was sampled from a man aged 50-60 years in good health. Here the CDR3 reads CASSPTRGTGSYEQYF. In DNA form, the CDR3 reads TGTGCCAGCAGCCCAACTAGGGGGACAGGGTCCTACGAGCAGTACTTC.